This T cell receptor (beta chain) was sequenced for a study of vaccination and CD4 T cells after COVID-19. Study summary: A median of roughly 72 days (range 14 to 241) separated dose two from the taking of post-vaccine samples. Overlapping SARS-CoV-2, HCoV-NL63, HCoV-OC43 and HCoV-229E spike peptides were used to stimulate cells.

Sequence data for DNA of cultured CD4+ T cells were generated by the Oncomine TCR Beta short-read assay. Genomic DNA extraction was carried out from cultured CD4+ T cells. TCRdb re-analysed the PCR reads in MiXCR, keeping a single row per CDR3 protein. Of thousands of distinct CDR3 sequences listed, around 28% are singletons. The sample's treatment: approximately 9-day PBMC culture with coronavirus spike peptide pools or control peptides (ViraFEST assay). These CD4+ T cells came from an unexposed donor, sampled before the COVID-19 pandemic (2011-2018). ViraFEST grew antigen-specific T cells using peptide pools, then sequenced TCRs. Alongside around 10 IU/ml IL-2 and about 9.5 ug/ml peptide pools, PBMCs were cultured at a few million per well. Germline values: CDR1 MNHEY, CDR2 SVGAGI. The CDR3 sequence is 12 residues long. V was trimmed by 2 bases and J by 4 bases, leaving 5 bases between them. This clonotype was seen a few times. Its matching antigen is unknown.

This TCR was recovered from a human donor in good health. The rearrangement uses TRBV6-5 and TRBJ1-1, with no clear D. Sequencing was carried out using CD4+ T cells from blood, cultured in vitro. The CDR3 loop is CASSYGSTEAFF. The CDR3 coding sequence is TGTGCCAGCAGTTACGGGAGCACTGAAGCTTTCTTT.